The present entry profiles one T cell receptor (beta chain) with its context. Its specificity is unknown. The data were obtained in a study of cytomegalovirus exposure and HLA in healthy donors. J lost 4 bases, V lost 4 bases, and 16 bases had no gene match. CDR3 length: 18 residues. Germline V gives CDR1 SGHNT, CDR2 YYREEE (reference sequence). Whole-study findings and limits: Follow-up analysis found HLA locus-dependent TCR association rates, highest for DRB1 and lowest for HLA-C. Apparent HLA restriction characterized most CMV-associated TCR beta chains in a later analysis.

The PCR was carried out with 60 Vbeta primers and 13 Jbeta primers. The data were produced by immunoSEQ multiplex PCR, yet TCRdb's version contains in-frame clones alone and is incomplete. Altogether 130,000 or so clones are present, 50% to 75% being singletons, with the ten largest covering about 8.1%. The receptor was isolated from a woman in her 40s in good health and CMV-seropositive. The V gene is TRBV5-4, the J gene TRBJ1-2; 10 bases map to TRBD1. Sequencing used PBMCs. The CDR3 loop reads CASSLGGGTGQGGYGYTF. CDR3 nucleotides: TGTGCCAGCAGCCTTGGCGGGGGGACAGGACAGGGGGGCTATGGCTACACCTTC.